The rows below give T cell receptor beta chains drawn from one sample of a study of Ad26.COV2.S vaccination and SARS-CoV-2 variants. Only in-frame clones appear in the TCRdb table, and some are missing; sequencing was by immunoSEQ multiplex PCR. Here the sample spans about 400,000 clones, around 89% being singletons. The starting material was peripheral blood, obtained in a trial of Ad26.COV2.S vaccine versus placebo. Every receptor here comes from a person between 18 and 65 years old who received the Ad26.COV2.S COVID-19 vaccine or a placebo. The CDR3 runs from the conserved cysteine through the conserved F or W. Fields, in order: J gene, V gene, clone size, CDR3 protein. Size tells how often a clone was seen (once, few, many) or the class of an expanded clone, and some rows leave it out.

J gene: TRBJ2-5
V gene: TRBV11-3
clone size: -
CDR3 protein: CASSLDRGLQETQYF

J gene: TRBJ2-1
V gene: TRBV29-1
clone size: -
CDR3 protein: CSVDGLAGYSYNEQFF

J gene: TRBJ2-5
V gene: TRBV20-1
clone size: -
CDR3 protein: CSAVEETQYF

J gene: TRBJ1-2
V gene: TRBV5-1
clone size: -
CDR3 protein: CASREDLLYGYTF

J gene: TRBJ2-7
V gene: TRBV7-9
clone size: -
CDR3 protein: CASSLAADYEQYF

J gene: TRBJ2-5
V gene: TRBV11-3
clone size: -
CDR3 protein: CASSSPKWYQETQYF

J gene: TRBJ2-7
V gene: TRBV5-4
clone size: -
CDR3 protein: CASSRGGLDPYEQYF

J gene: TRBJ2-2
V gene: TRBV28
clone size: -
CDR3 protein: CASSLPLGLAGELFF

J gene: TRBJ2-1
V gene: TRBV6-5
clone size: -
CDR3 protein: CASSYNNGLDGSEQFF

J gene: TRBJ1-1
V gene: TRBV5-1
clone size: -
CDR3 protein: CASSSQVEAFF

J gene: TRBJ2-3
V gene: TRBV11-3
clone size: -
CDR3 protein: CASSRGGRGGTDTQYF

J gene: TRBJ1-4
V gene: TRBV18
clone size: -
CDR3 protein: CASSPGRGNEKLFF

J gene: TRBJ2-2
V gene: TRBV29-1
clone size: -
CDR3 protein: CSVGGTGVAGELFF

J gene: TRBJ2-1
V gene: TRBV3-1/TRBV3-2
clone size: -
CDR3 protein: CASSQTSGTYNEQFF

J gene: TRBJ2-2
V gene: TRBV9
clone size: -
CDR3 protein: CASSLQGTANTGELFF

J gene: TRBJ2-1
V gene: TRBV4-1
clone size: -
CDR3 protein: CASGSHIASSYNEQFF

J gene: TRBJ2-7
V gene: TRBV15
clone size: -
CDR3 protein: CATSRRLAGRYEQYF

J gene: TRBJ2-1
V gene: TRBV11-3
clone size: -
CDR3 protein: CASSFLAYNEQFF

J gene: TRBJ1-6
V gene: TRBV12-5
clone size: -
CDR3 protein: CASASGYHSPLHF

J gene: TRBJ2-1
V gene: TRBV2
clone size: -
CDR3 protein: CASSEVVSGHEQFF

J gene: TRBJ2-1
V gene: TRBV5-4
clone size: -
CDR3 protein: CASSLGFSGGGNEQFF

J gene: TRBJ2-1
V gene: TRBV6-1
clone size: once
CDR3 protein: CASSDLWRDPEFF

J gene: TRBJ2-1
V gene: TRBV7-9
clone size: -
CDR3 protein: CASRPSGSSYNEQFF

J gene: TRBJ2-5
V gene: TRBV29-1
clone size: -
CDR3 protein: CSVYRDTETQYF

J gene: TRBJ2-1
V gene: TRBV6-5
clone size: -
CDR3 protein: CASAGNEQFF

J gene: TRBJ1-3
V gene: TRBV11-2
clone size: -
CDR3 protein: CASSFKTGGFGNTIYF

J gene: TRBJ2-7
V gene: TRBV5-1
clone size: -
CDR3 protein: CASSLVGGKVEQYF

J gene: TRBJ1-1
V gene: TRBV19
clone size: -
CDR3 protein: CASSIEAGGEAFF

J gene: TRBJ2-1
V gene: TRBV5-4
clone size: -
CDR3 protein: CASAPGAPSYNEQFF

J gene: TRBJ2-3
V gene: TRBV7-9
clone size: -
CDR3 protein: CAVPASGRAVSTDTQYF

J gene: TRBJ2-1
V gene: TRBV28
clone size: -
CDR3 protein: CASSRASGGYNEQFF

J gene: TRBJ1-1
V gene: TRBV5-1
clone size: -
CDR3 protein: CASSLGGWDAEAFF

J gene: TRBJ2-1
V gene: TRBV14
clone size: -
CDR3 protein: CASSQPYDEQFF